This is a list of T cell receptor delta chains from one sample in a study of gamma-delta T cells after stem cell transplantation. TCRdb re-called the RT-PCR reads with CATT. The sample lists 1,300 or so delta-chain clones; under 3.5% were seen once. Sequenced input: gamma-delta T cells. These receptors were taken from a human donor. It is not recorded whose cells these are; they may come from a transplant donor. CDR3s include the opening cysteine and the closing phenylalanine or tryptophan. Fields, in order: J gene, clone size, V gene, D gene, CDR3 DNA, CDR3 protein. A D gene is named only where the DNA matches it firmly. Size is stated for part of the rows, as once, few or many counts, or as a class when the clone is expanded.

J: TRDJ1
size: medium-sized
V: TRDV3
D: TRDD3
DNA: TGTGCCTTTCGACTTCTATTTCTTCCCACTGGGGGATCTAAACTCATCTTT
CDR3: CAFRLLFLPTGGSKLIF

J: TRDJ1
size: large
V: TRDV2
D: NA
DNA: TGTGCCTGTGACTCCGTACTGGGACACCTCCGTAAGACCGATAAACTCATCTTT
CDR3: CACDSVLGHLRKTDKLIF

J: TRDJ1
size: large
V: TRDV2
D: NA
DNA: TGTGCCTGTGACACCTTGCCTTCCGGGCCAACGCAAGGGTCCGATAAACTCATCTTT
CDR3: CACDTLPSGPTQGSDKLIF

J: TRDJ1
size: large
V: TRDV2
D: NA
DNA: TGTGCCTGTGACATGGTAAGGGGGGGCCAGTACACCGATAAACTCATCTTT
CDR3: CACDMVRGGQYTDKLIF

J: TRDJ1
size: medium-sized
V: TRDV2
D: TRDD3
DNA: TGTGCCTGTGACGCCGTAATGGGGGATACGAAGAGGGAGTACACCGATAAACTCATCTTT
CDR3: CACDAVMGDTKREYTDKLIF

J: TRDJ3
size: NA
V: TRDV2
D: NA
DNA: TGTGCCGCCTCCGCAGTCTGGGCCACCCTACAGATGTTTTTC
CDR3: CAASAVWATLQMFF

J: TRDJ1
size: large
V: TRDV2
D: NA
DNA: TGTGCCTGTGACTCGGTACTTTACACCGACAAACTCATCTTT
CDR3: CACDSVLYTDKLIF

J: TRDJ1
size: large
V: TRDV2
D: TRDD3
DNA: TGTGCCTGTGACGCCGTTGAGCACTCGCTGGGGGATACGAGGACCGATAAACTCATCTTT
CDR3: CACDAVEHSLGDTRTDKLIF

J: TRDJ1
size: few
V: TRDV2
D: NA
DNA: TGTGCCTGTGACCTGTTACTGAGGGATGCTCGTACCTATAAACTCATCTTT
CDR3: CACDLLLRDARTYKLIF

J: TRDJ1
size: NA
V: TRDV1
D: TRDD3
DNA: TGTGCTCTTGGGGAAGTTAGAGTACTGGGGGATATGAACTGGACCGATAAACTCATCTTT
CDR3: CALGEVRVLGDMNWTDKLIF

J: TRDJ1
size: NA
V: TRDV1
D: NA
DNA: TGTGCTCTTGGGGACTCGTCGAGTGTAGGGTTTCCAAATTACACCGATAAACTCATCTTT
CDR3: CALGDSSSVGFPNYTDKLIF

J: TRDJ1
size: large
V: TRDV2
D: NA
DNA: TGTGCCTGTGACACTGTACCCTGGGGCCCTGATGGGACCGATAAACTCATCTTT
CDR3: CACDTVPWGPDGTDKLIF

J: TRDJ1
size: NA
V: TRDV2
D: TRDD3
DNA: TGTGCCTGTGACGTCGTTACTGGGGGATACTACACCGATAAACTCATCTTT
CDR3: CACDVVTGGYYTDKLIF

J: TRDJ1
size: large
V: TRDV2
D: NA
DNA: TGTGCCTGTGACACCGTGGGGGCCGACACCGATAAACTCATCTTT
CDR3: CACDTVGADTDKLIF

J: TRDJ1
size: large
V: TRDV2
D: NA
DNA: TGTGCCTGTGACACCCTTCTTCGGGGACCGCCTTCTCAAGACGTGGGCACCGATAAACTCATCTTT
CDR3: CACDTLLRGPPSQDVGTDKLIF

J: TRDJ1
size: few
V: TRDV1
D: TRDD2
DNA: TGTGCTCTTGGGGGGGCCTTCCTACGGAATACCGATAAACTCATCTTT
CDR3: CALGGAFLRNTDKLIF